In its sample, the clone carrying this T cell receptor beta chain was seen a few times. This CDR3 comprises 15 residues. The germline V gene encodes CDR1 LNHNV and CDR2 YYDKDF (reference sequence). V was clipped by 0 bases and J by 6 bases, with 11 bases between them. The sample belongs to a study of blood T cells in healthy people across ages. Then a second PCR, running roughly 6 to 11 cycles, was carried out with a sample-barcoded 5' primer and a J-beta primer mix. MiXCR was run by TCRdb on the 5' RACE reads, yielding one entry per CDR3 protein. The repertoire has 250,000 to 300,000 distinct CDR3 sequences, around 27% of them found once; the top ten carry roughly 28%.

What was sequenced was blood. This sequence joins TRBV15 and TRBJ2-2, with D possibly matching TRBD2 (6 bases). This clonotype was sampled from a woman aged 70-85 years in good health. The CDR3 loop reads CATSRDGGGAGELFF. CDR3 coding DNA: TGTGCCACCAGCAGAGATGGAGGCGGGGCCGGGGAGCTGTTTTTT.